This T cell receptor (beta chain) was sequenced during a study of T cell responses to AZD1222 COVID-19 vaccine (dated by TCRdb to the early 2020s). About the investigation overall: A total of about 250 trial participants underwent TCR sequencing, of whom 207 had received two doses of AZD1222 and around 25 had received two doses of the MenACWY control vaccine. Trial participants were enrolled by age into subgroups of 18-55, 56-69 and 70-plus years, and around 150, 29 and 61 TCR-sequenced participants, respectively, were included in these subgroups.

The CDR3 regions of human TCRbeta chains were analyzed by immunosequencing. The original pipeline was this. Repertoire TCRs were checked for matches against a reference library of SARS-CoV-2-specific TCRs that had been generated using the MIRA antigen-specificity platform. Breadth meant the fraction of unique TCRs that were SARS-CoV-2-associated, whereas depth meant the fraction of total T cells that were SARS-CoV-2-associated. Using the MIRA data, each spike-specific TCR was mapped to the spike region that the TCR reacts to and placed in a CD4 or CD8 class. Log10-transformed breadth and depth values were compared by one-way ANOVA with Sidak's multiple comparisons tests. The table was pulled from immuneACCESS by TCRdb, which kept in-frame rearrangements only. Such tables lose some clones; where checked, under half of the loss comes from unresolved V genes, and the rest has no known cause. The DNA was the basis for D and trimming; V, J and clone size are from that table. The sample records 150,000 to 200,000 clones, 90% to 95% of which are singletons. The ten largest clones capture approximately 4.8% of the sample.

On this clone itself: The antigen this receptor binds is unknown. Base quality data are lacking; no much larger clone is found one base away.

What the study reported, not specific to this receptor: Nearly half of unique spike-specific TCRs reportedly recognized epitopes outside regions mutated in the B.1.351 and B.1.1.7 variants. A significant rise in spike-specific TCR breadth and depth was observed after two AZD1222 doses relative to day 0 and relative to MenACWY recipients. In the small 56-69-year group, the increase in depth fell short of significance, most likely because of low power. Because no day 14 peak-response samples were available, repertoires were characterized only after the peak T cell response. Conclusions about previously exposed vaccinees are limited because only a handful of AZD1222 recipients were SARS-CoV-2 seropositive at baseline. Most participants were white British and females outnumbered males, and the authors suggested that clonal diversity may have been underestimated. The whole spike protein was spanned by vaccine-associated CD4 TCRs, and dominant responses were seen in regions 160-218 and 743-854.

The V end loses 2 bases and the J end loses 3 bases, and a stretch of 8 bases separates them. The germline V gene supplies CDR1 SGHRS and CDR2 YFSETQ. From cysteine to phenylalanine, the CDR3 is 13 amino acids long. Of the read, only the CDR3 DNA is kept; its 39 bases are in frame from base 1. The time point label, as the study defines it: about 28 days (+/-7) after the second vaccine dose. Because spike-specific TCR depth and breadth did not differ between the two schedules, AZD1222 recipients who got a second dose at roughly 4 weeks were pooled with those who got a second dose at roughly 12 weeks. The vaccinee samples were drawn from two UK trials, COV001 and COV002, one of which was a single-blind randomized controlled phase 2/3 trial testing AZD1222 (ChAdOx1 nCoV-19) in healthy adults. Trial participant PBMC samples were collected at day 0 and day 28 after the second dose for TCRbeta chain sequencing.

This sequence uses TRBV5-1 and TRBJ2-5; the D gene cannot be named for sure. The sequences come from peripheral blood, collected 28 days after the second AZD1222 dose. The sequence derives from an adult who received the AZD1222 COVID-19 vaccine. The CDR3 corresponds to CASSLGHEETQYF. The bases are TGCGCCAGCAGCTTAGGTCATGAAGAGACCCAGTACTTC.